Below are 13 T cell receptor beta chains sequenced from a single sample in a study of Graves' ophthalmopathy and Graves' hyperthyroidism listed by TCRdb under 2018. Sequencing instrument: Illumina HiSeq 2000. For repertoire sequencing, TCR beta CDR3 regions were amplified from RNA transcripts. The first round of RT-PCR was done with HTBI primers and the Qiagen OneStep RT-PCR kit, and was followed by a second round of multiplex PCR, then size selection and purification. TCRdb trimmed public reads at Q25 via fastp, called clones via MiXCR and kept in-frame beta chains. When rows share a CDR3 protein, they turn into one entry using the most common DNA and genes. This sample is represented by 300,000 to 350,000 distinct CDR3 sequences; roughly a sixth of them were singletons. Clones ranked in the top ten supply about 12% of the sample. The sample consisted of peripheral blood. The receptors were gathered from an adult man with Graves' ophthalmopathy.

Of note for this clonotype: A junction boundary mismatches the germline segment, possibly from a read error. The chain joins TRBV6-1 to TRBJ1-5; tentative D call: TRBD1 (6 bases). CDR1 MNHNS and CDR2 SASEGT come from the germline V gene. The CDR3 is made up of 14 amino acids. The CDR3 bases are TGTGCCAGCAGCCTAGCACAGGGTAATCAGCCCCAGCTTTTT. Its translation: CASSLAQGNQPQLF.

V gene TRBV6-2 or TRBV6-3 combines with J gene TRBJ1-2; D not certain. The V gene lost 5 bases and the J gene lost 4 bases, with 8 bases spanning the gap. The CDR3 spans 12 residues. Per germline, CDR1 MNHEY and CDR2 SVGEGT. The CDR3 region has the DNA TGTGCCAGCAGTCCCGAAATCTATGGCTACACCTTC. Encoded protein: CASSPEIYGYTF.

This clonotype was counted at least ten times. The chain couples TRBV7-2 to TRBJ2-3; D remains unclear. The CDR3 runs to 13 residues. The V end was cut by 4 bases, the J end by 8 bases, with 13 bases between. Germline V CDR1 and CDR2: SGHTA, FQGNSA. The CDR3 spells CASSSNPQLTQYF. The DNA of the CDR3 is TGTGCCAGCAGCTCCAACCCCCAGCTTACGCAGTATTTT.

This clonotype was recorded many times. CDR3 DNA sequence: TGTGCCAGCAGTTTTGAGGACAGGCTCTATGGGGCCAAAAACATTCAGTACTTC. This sequence encodes CASSFEDRLYGAKNIQYF. The chain employs TRBV12-3 or TRBV12-4 and TRBJ2-4; TRBD1 aligns across 7 bases. J was trimmed by 1 base and V by 3 bases; bases with no gene match: 12. The CDR3 extends over 18 amino acids.

This clonotype showed up many times. This chain links TRBV18 with TRBJ2-5, with D hard to call. The CDR3 is made up of 14 amino acids. The V gene lost 3 bases and the J gene lost 4 bases, with 12 bases spanning the gap. Per germline, CDR1 KGHSH and CDR2 LQKENI. CDR3 in amino acids: CASSPPSFGETQYF. The CDR3 bases are TGTGCCAGCTCACCGCCGTCTTTTGGAGAGACCCAGTACTTC.

This clonotype was picked up many times. The chain combines TRBV29-1 with TRBJ2-5; TRBD2 agrees at 11 bases. The junction had 7 bases not matched to a gene; V was cut back by 8 bases and J by 5 bases. Germline CDR1 reads SQVTM; CDR2 reads ANQGSEA. The CDR3 extends over 13 amino acids. DNA of the CDR3: TGCAGCTCCAGGACTAGCGGGTTGGAGACCCAGTACTTC. It specifies CSSRTSGLETQYF. Filled out from reference TRBV29-1 and TRBJ2-5, the complete variable domain reads SAVISQKPSRDICQRGTSLTIQCQVDSQVTMMFWYRQQPGQSLTLIATANQGSEATYESGFVIDKFPISRPNLTFSTLTVSNMSPEDSSIYLCSSRTSGLETQYFGPGTRLLVL.

This clonotype was counted at least ten times. V gene TRBV30 combines with J gene TRBJ1-1, with 12 bases fitting TRBD1. V shed 5 bases, J shed 4 bases, and the junction held 8 bases outside the gene matches. This CDR3 spans 15 amino acids. Germline V gene sequence: CDR1 GTSNPN, CDR2 SVGIG (reference sequence). The CDR3 nucleotides read TGTGCCTGGGTACAAGGGACAGGGGGCATCACTGAAGCTTTCTTT. Its translation is CAWVQGTGGITEAFF.

This chain joins TRBV6-5 and TRBJ2-7; 8 nucleotides match TRBD1. There are 15 residues in the CDR3. Germline CDR1 and CDR2: MNHEY and SVGAGI. Trimming removed 0 bases from V and 1 base from J; junction bases left unmatched: 2. CDR3 loop: CASSYSNRGSYEQYF. The CDR3 nucleotides are TGTGCCAGCAGTTACTCGAACAGGGGGTCCTACGAGCAGTACTTC.

This clonotype was seen ten or more times. The J gene is TRBJ2-5, the V gene TRBV4-3; D tentatively reads TRBD1 or TRBD2 (5 bases each). This CDR3 contains 13 residues. Germline values: CDR1 LGHNA, CDR2 YSLEER. The V end lost 1 base, the J end lost 7 bases, and 10 bases lay between the germline ends. In DNA, the CDR3 is TGCGCCAGCAGCCAAGCCAGGGACGGGACCCAGTACTTC. Protein sequence: CASSQARDGTQYF.

Many counts were recorded for this clonotype. The rearrangement joins TRBV6-4 to TRBJ2-7, with a possible D match to TRBD2 (6 bases). Germline loops: CDR1 MRHNA, CDR2 SNTAGT. V lost 6 bases to trimming and J lost 3 bases, with 24 bases between them. The CDR3 has 17 amino acids. The chain's CDR3 is CASRAPPGGGGDYEQYF. Here the CDR3 DNA reads TGTGCCAGCAGAGCTCCCCCCGGAGGTGGCGGGGACTACGAGCAGTACTTC.

This clonotype was counted many times. The chain carries TRBV19 and TRBJ2-7; tentatively, D is TRBD1 or TRBD2 (5 bases each). The V end was cut by 4 bases, the J end by 2 bases, with 15 bases between. This CDR3 contains 15 residues. CDR1 LNHDA and CDR2 SQIVND come from the germline V gene (reference sequence). CDR3 loop: CASSTDGTDTYEQYF. DNA for the CDR3: TGTGCCAGTAGTACCGACGGGACCGATACCTACGAGCAGTACTTC. Together with reference TRBV19 and TRBJ2-7, the CDR3 gives the full variable domain: DGGITQSPKYLFRKEGQNVTLSCEQNLNHDAMYWYRQDPGQGLRLIYYSQIVNDFQKGDIAEGYSVSREKKESFPLTVTSAQKNPTAFYLCASSTDGTDTYEQYFGPGTRLTVT.

This clonotype appeared many times. J is TRBJ1-3 and V is TRBV6-1, with D hard to call. Germline CDR1 MNHNS, CDR2 SASEGT. The V gene lost 5 bases and the J gene lost 0 bases, with 14 bases spanning the gap. This CDR3 has 16 residues. CDR3 sequence (DNA): TGTGCCAGCAGTCCCCGGCAGTTCTACTCTGGAAACACCATATATTTT. It encodes CASSPRQFYSGNTIYF.

The table lists this clonotype with many counts. The rearrangement uses TRBV6-2 or TRBV6-3 and TRBJ2-5; maybe TRBD1 (6 bases). The germline V and J ends were trimmed by 6 bases and 2 bases, with 16 bases remaining between them. CDR1 and CDR2 (germline): MNHEY, SVGEGT. CDR3 length: 15 amino acids. The CDR3 DNA follows: TGTGCCAGCAGCCTCTCGGACAGATTGCAAGAGACCCAGTACTTC. Translation gives CASSLSDRLQETQYF.